This T cell receptor beta chain was sequenced in a study of T cells in pancreatic ductal adenocarcinoma. The study's findings and limits: This surgical cohort overrepresents the minority presenting with early-stage disease. Unique clonotypes were roughly 8-fold more numerous in blood than in tumor. Tumor and blood clonality did not differ significantly, about 0.1 versus 0.065.

Method: immunoSEQ multiplex PCR; TCRdb's copy keeps in-frame clones and lacks some. The table includes 4,500 to 5,000 clones, roughly three quarters detected once. The selected patients with pancreatic ductal adenocarcinoma had surgery but no neoadjuvant therapy. Germline V lookup: CDR1 LNHDA, CDR2 SQIVND (reference sequence). The CDR3 has 14 residues. In its sample, this clone was seen once. What it binds is not known. Germline is not matched at one junction end, which may reflect a read error. This chain connects TRBV19 to TRBJ2-3, with 7 bases matching TRBD1. The receptor's source is a human donor with pancreatic ductal adenocarcinoma. The donor label of this sample is uncertain. Input material: pancreatic tumor tissue. CDR3 in amino acids: CASTYRDSKDTQYF. CDR3 DNA: TGTGCCAGTACCTACCGGGACAGCAAAGATACGCAGTATTTT.